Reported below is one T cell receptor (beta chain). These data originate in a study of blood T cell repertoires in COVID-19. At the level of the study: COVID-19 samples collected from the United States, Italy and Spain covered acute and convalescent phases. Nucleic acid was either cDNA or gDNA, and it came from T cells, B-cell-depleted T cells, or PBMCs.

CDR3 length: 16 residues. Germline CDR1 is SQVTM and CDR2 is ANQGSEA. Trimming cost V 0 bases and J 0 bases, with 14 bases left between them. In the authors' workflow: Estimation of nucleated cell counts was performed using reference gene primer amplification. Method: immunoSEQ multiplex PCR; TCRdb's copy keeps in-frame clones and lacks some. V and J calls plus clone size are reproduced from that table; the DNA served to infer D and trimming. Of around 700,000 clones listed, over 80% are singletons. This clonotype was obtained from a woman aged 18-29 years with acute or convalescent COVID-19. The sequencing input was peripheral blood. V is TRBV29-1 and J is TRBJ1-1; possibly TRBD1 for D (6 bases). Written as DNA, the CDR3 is TGCAGCGTTGAAGATTCGAGGACAGCCATGAACACTGAAGCTTTCTTT. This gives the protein CSVEDSRTAMNTEAFF.